Described below is a single T cell receptor (beta chain) sequence and its context. What this receptor recognizes is not known. An end of the junction does not agree with germline; a read error may underlie this. Other DNA variants within this sample encode the same CDR3. From its cysteine to its phenylalanine, the CDR3 spans 15 amino acids. The entry retains the CDR3 DNA only, 45 bases that are in frame from base 1. Taken from the germline V gene (reference sequence), the CDR1 and CDR2 loops are LNHDA and SQIVND. This entry belongs to a study of brain metastases from non-small cell lung cancer (dated by TCRdb to the late 2010s). A note on the overall study: The study profiled the immune microenvironment of paired resected primary tumors and brain metastases from non-small-cell lung cancer patients.

A cohort of 30 to 45 patients with surgically resected non-small-cell lung cancer, for whom both primary tumor and brain metastasis specimens were available, was included. The tumor specimens used were formalin-fixed, paraffin-embedded tissues taken from archives. Libraries came from the immunoSEQ multiplex PCR assay. T-cell receptor beta chain repertoire sequencing was performed alongside a 770-gene immune expression panel. TCRdb obtained this table from immuneACCESS and retained in-frame rearrangements with V and J assigned. These tables miss some clones; where compared with another copy, unresolved V genes account for less than half of the shortfall, and the remainder is unexplained. This sample gives about 1,500 clones in total; approximately 75% of them show up just once. The top ten constitute 10% to 15% of the sample. What the work shows at the level of the full study, not this receptor alone: T-cell clones appeared expanded in around two thirds of brain metastases relative to the matched primary tumors. T-cell infiltration was lower in brain metastases than in primary tumors (P < 0.001). Paired brain metastases and primary tumors largely shared TCR repertoires, although T-cell densities in the metastases were sparse.

The chain uses TRBV19 and TRBJ2-7; the D gene is possibly TRBD2, with 6 bases matching. The specimen sequenced was primary lung tumor tissue. The sample's cell subset or site, from its label and the paper: primary lung tumor paired with brain metastasis. This sequence originates from a donor at least 40 years old with non-small cell lung cancer. The nucleotide sequence reads as follows: TGTGCCAGTAGTATTGCCCCAGTGGGGGGAAAGGAGCAGTACTTT. It codes for CASSIAPVGGKEQYF. The full variable domain, with segments outside the CDR3 supplied by the reference TRBV19 and TRBJ2-7 proteins, appears as DGGITQSPKYLFRKEGQNVTLSCEQNLNHDAMYWYRQDPGQGLRLIYYSQIVNDFQKGDIAEGYSVSREKKESFPLTVTSAQKNPTAFYLCASSIAPVGGKEQYFGPGTRLTVT.